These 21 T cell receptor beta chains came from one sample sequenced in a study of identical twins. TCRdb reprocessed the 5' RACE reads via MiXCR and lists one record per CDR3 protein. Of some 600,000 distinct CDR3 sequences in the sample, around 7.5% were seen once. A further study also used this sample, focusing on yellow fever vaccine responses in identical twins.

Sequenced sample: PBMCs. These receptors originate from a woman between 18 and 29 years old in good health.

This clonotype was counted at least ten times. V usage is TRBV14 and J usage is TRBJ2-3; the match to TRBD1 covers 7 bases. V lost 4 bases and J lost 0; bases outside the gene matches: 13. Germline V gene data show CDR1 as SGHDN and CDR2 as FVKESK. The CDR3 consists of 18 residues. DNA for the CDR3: TGTGCCAGCAGCCCAGGGGGTATGGGCACAGCTAGCACAGATACGCAGTATTTT. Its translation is CASSPGGMGTASTDTQYF.

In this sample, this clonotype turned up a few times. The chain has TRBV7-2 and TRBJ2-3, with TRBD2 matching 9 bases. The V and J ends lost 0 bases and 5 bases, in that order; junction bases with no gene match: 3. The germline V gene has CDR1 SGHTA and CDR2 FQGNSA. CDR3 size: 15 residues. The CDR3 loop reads CASSLASGSLDTQYF. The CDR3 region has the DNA TGTGCCAGCAGCTTAGCTAGCGGGAGTTTAGATACGCAGTATTTT.

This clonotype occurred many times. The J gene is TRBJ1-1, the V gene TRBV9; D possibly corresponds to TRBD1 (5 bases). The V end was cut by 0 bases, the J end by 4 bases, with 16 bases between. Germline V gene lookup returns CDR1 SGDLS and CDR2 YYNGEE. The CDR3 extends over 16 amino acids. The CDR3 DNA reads TGTGCCAGCAGCGTAGGGGGCAGGCCCGACTTCACTGAAGCTTTCTTT. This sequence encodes CASSVGGRPDFTEAFF. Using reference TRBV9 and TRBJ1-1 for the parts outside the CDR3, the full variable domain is DSGVTQTPKHLITATGQRVTLRCSPRSGDLSVYWYQQSLDQGLQFLIQYYNGEERAKGNILERFSAQQFPDLHSELNLSSLELGDSALYFCASSVGGRPDFTEAFFGQGTRLTVV.

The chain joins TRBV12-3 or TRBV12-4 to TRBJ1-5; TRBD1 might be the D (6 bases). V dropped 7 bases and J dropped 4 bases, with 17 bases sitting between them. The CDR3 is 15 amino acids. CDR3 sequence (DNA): TGTGCCAGCAAAAGGAGTACAGGGTCTAATCAGCCCCAGCATTTT. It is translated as CASKRSTGSNQPQHF.

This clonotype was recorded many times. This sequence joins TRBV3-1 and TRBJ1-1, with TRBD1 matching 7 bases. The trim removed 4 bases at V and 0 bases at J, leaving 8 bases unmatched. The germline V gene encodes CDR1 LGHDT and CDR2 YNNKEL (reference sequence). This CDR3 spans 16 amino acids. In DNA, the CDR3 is TGTGCCAGCAGCCTTGGACAGGTCAACATGAACACTGAAGCTTTCTTT. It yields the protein CASSLGQVNMNTEAFF.

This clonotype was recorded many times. The CDR3 sequence: CASSQLAGGPGEQFF. The DNA of the CDR3 is TGTGCCAGCAGTCAACTAGCGGGGGGGCCGGGTGAGCAGTTCTTC. The chain couples TRBV12-3 or TRBV12-4 to TRBJ2-1; 13 bases agree with TRBD2. V dropped 5 bases and J dropped 9; count of bases not matched to a gene: 7. The CDR3 extends over 15 amino acids.

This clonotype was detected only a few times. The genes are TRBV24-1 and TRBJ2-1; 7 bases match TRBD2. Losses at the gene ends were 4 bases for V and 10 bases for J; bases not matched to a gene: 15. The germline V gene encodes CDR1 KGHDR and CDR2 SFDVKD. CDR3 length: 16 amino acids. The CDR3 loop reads CATSDPGEGLPREQFF. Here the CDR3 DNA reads TGTGCCACCAGTGACCCTGGGGAGGGACTCCCCCGGGAGCAGTTCTTC.

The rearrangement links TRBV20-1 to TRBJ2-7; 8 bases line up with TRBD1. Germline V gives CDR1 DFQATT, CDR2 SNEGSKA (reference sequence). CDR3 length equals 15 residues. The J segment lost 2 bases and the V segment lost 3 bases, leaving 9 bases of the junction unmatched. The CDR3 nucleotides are TGCAGTGCTAGTCCCCAGGGGGCGCGGCCCTACGAGCAGTACTTC. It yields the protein CSASPQGARPYEQYF.

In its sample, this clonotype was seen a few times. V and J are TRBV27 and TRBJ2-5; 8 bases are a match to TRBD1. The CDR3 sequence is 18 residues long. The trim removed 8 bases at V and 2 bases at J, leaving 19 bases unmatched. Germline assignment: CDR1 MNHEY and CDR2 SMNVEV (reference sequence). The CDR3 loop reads CASHSGTGQPPRQETQYF. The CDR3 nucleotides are TGTGCCAGCCACTCCGGGACAGGCCAACCCCCGCGTCAAGAGACCCAGTACTTC.

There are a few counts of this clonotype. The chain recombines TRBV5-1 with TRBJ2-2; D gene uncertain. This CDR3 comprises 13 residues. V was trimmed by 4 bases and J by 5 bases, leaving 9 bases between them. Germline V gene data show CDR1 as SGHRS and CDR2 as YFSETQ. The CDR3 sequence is CASSTPSTGELFF. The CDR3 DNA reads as TGCGCCAGCAGCACTCCTAGTACCGGGGAGCTGTTTTTT.

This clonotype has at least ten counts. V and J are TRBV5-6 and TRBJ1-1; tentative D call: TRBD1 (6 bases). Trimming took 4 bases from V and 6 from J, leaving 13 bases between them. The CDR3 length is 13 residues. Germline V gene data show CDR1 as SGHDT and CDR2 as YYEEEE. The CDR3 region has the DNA TGTGCCAGCAGCCCATTACAGGGCGCTGAAGCTTTCTTT. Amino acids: CASSPLQGAEAFF.

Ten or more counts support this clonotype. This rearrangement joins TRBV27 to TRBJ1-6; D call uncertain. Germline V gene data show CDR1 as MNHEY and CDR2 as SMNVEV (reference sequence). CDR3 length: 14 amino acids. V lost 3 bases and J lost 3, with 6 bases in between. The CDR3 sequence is CASSFQSYNSPLHF. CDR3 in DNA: TGTGCCAGCAGTTTCCAGAGCTATAATTCACCCCTCCACTTT.

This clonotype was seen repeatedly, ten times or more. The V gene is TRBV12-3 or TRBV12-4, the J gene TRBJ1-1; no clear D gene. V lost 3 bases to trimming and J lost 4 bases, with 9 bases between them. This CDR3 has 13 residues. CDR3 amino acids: CASSFGAVTEAFF. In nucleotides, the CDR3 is TGTGCCAGCAGTTTCGGTGCAGTCACTGAAGCTTTCTTT.

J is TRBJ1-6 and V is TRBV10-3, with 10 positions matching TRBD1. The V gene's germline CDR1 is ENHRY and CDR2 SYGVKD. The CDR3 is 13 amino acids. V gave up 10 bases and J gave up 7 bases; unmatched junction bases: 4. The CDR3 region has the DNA TGTGCCACCTCGGGACAGGGGAATTCACCCCTCCACTTT. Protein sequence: CATSGQGNSPLHF.

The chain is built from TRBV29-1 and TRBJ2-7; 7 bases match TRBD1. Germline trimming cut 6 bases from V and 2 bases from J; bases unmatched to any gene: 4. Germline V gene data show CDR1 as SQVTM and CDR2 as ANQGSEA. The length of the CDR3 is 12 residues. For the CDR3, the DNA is TGCAGCGTGGGACAGACCGCCTACGAGCAGTACTTC. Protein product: CSVGQTAYEQYF.

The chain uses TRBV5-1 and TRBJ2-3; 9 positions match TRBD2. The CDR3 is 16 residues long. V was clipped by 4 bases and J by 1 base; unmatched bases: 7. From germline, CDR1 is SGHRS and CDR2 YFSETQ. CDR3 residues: CASSRGSGGRTDTQYF. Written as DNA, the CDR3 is TGCGCCAGCAGCCGTGGTAGCGGGGGACGCACAGATACGCAGTATTTT.

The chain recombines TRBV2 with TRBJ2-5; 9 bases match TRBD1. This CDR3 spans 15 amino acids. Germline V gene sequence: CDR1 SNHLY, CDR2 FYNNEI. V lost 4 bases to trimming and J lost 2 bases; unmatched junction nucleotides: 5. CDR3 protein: CASSGADRGQETQYF. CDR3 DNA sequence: TGTGCCAGCAGTGGGGCGGACAGGGGACAAGAGACCCAGTACTTC. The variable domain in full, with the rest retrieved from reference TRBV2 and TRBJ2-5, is EPEVTQTPSHQVTQMGQEVILRCVPISNHLYFYWYRQILGQKVEFLVSFYNNEISEKSEIFDDQFSVERPDGSNFTLKIRSTKLEDSAMYFCASSGADRGQETQYFGPGTRLLVL.

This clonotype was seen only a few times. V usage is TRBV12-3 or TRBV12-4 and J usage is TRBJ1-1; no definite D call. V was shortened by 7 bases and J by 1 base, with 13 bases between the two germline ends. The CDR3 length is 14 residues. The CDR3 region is CASTTGRGNTEAFF. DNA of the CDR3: TGTGCCAGCACAACCGGACGGGGGAACACTGAAGCTTTCTTT.

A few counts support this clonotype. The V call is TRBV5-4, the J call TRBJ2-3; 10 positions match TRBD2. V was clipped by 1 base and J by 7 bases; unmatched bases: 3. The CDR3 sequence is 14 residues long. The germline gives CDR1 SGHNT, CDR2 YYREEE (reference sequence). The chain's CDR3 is CASSLLAGEYTQYF. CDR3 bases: TGTGCCAGCAGCTTGCTAGCGGGGGAATATACGCAGTATTTT.

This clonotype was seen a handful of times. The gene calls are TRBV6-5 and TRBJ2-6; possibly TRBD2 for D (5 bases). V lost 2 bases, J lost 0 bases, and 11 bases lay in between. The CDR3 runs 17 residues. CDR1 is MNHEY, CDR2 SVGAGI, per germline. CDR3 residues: CASSYGTGTSGANVLTF. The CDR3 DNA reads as TGTGCCAGCAGTTACGGTACGGGAACCTCTGGGGCCAACGTCCTGACTTTC.

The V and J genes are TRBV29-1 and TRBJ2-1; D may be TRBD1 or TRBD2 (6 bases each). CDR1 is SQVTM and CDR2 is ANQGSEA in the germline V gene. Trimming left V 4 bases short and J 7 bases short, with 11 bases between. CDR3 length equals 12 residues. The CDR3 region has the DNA TGCAGCGTTGCTTGGGGGGCGAATGAGCAGTTCTTC. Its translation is CSVAWGANEQFF.